These 22 T cell receptor beta chains were all obtained from the same sample, sequenced in a study of CD8+CD57+ T cells in acquired aplastic anemia. Previously, flow cytometry had revealed CD8+CD57+ cell expansion in the patients chosen for sequencing. The study profiled TCR beta VDJ and CDR3 using genomic DNA as template. MiXCR was run by TCRdb on the reads, yielding one entry per CDR3 protein. The data contain 150,000 to 200,000 distinct CDR3 sequences, roughly 50% of them singletons. The sequencing sample was made of sorted CD4+, CD8+, or CD8+CD57+ T cells (not recorded which) from PBMCs. The receptors originated from a human donor with aplastic anemia.

This chain uses TRBV2 with TRBJ2-5, with D unclear. The germline CDR1 and CDR2 sequences are SNHLY and FYNNEI. The CDR3 covers 12 residues. Trimming cost V 7 bases and J 2 bases, with 8 bases left between them. This CDR3 reads CASKTVQETQYF. The CDR3 DNA follows: TGTGCCAGCAAGACGGTACAAGAGACCCAGTACTTC. The complete variable domain, with remaining parts taken from reference TRBV2 and TRBJ2-5, reads EPEVTQTPSHQVTQMGQEVILRCVPISNHLYFYWYRQILGQKVEFLVSFYNNEISEKSEIFDDQFSVERPDGSNFTLKIRSTKLEDSAMYFCASKTVQETQYFGPGTRLLVL.

This clonotype occurred once. V usage is TRBV10-3 and J usage is TRBJ2-5, with TRBD1 identical over 8 bases. The CDR3 consists of 15 residues. The germline V gene encodes CDR1 ENHRY and CDR2 SYGVKD. V lost 8 bases, J lost 1 base, and 9 bases stayed unmatched. The CDR3 here is CAIRSSGTGQETQYF. The CDR3 coding sequence is TGTGCCATCCGCTCATCCGGGACAGGCCAAGAGACCCAGTACTTC.

The chain links TRBV7-2 to TRBJ2-7; no definite D call. Germline V gives CDR1 SGHTA, CDR2 FQGNSA. The V end lost 0 bases, the J end lost 5 bases, and 8 bases lay between the germline ends. This CDR3 contains 13 residues. CDR3 nucleotides: TGTGCCAGCAGCTTAGCGGGAACCAACGAGCAGTACTTC. This sequence encodes CASSLAGTNEQYF.

This chain joins TRBV19 and TRBJ2-3; D unclear. The CDR3 is 17 residues long. V shed 2 bases and J shed 0 bases, with 15 bases lying between them. The germline V gene has CDR1 LNHDA and CDR2 SQIVND (reference sequence). The CDR3 DNA is TGTGCCAGTAGTATACCCGTTGGTCAGCGAAGCACAGATACGCAGTATTTT. This translates into CASSIPVGQRSTDTQYF.

In this sample, this clonotype turned up many times. V is TRBV6-5 and J is TRBJ1-1; 9 bases are shared with TRBD1. V was pared by 5 bases and J by 2 bases, with 3 bases of the junction left unmatched. Germline CDR1 reads MNHEY; CDR2 reads SVGAGI. This CDR3 has 14 amino acids. CDR3 sequence: CASSNRGPNTEAFF. The CDR3 DNA is TGTGCCAGCAGTAACAGGGGGCCCAACACTGAAGCTTTCTTT.

The rearrangement joins TRBV20-1 to TRBJ1-1; D perhaps matches TRBD1 (5 bases). Germline values: CDR1 DFQATT, CDR2 SNEGSKA (reference sequence). The CDR3 spans 10 residues. The CDR3 DNA follows: TGCAGGGCTGGGGGAACTGAAGCTTTCTTT. It specifies CRAGGTEAFF.

The chain employs TRBV9 and TRBJ2-2; 8 bases line up with TRBD2. CDR1 and CDR2 (germline): SGDLS, YYNGEE. The CDR3 has 17 residues. V lost 4 bases to trimming and J lost 8 bases; unmatched junction nucleotides: 16. CDR3: CASSYYSGTPSRGELFF. The DNA of the CDR3 is TGTGCCAGCAGCTACTATAGCGGGACCCCTTCGAGAGGGGAGCTGTTTTTT.

In its sample, this clonotype was seen many times. This chain links TRBV2 with TRBJ1-2; 7 bases align to TRBD1. Germline CDR1 SNHLY, CDR2 FYNNEI. J was trimmed by 2 bases and V by 6 bases; bases with no gene match: 6. This CDR3 is built from 14 residues. CDR3 residues: CASRRQGTNYGYTF. DNA of the CDR3: TGTGCCAGCAGGAGACAGGGAACGAACTATGGCTACACCTTC.

This chain connects TRBV10-1 to TRBJ1-5; unclear D gene. V lost 3 bases and J lost 3, with 3 bases in between. Looked up from germline, CDR1 is WNHNN and CDR2 is SYGVQD (reference sequence). The CDR3 contains 12 residues. The CDR3 here is CASSDPNQPQHF. The DNA for the CDR3 is TGCGCCAGCAGTGACCCCAATCAGCCCCAGCATTTT.

Ten or more counts support this clonotype. The V and J genes are TRBV27 and TRBJ1-4; D not resolved. V was pared by 5 bases and J by 5 bases, with 12 bases between. The CDR3 length is 14 residues. The germline V gene has CDR1 MNHEY and CDR2 SMNVEV (reference sequence). The DNA for the CDR3 is TGTGCCAGCAGTCCGAGGATGGCAAATGAAAAACTGTTTTTT. Protein: CASSPRMANEKLFF. Supplemented by reference TRBV27 and TRBJ1-4, the full variable domain reads EAQVTQNPRYLITVTGKKLTVTCSQNMNHEYMSWYRQDPGLGLRQIYYSMNVEVTDKGDVPEGYKVSRKEKRNFPLILESPSPNQTSLYFCASSPRMANEKLFFGSGTQLSVL.

This rearrangement joins TRBV28 to TRBJ2-1; either TRBD1 or TRBD2 may supply D (5 bases each). The germline CDR1 and CDR2 sequences are MDHEN and SYDVKM. V lost 7 bases and J 7 bases, leaving 17 bases between the germline ends. This CDR3 comprises 14 residues. The CDR3 here is CASKYPGLGNEQFF. As DNA, the CDR3 is TGTGCCAGCAAGTATCCGGGGCTGGGTAATGAGCAGTTCTTC. Full variable domain (missing parts from reference TRBV28 and TRBJ2-1): DVKVTQSSRYLVKRTGEKVFLECVQDMDHENMFWYRQDPGLGLRLIYFSYDVKMKEKGDIPEGYSVSREKKERFSLILESASTNQTSMYLCASKYPGLGNEQFFGPGTRLTVL.

The gene calls are TRBV30 and TRBJ2-2; D assignment may be TRBD1 or TRBD2 (6 bases each). In germline, CDR1 is GTSNPN, CDR2 SVGIG (reference sequence). V lost 0 bases, J lost 6 bases, and 8 bases lay in between. This CDR3 spans 13 amino acids. CDR3 sequence (DNA): TGTGCCTGGAGTGTAGGGGGGCCCGGGGAGCTGTTTTTT. This codes for CAWSVGGPGELFF.

The chain links TRBV19 to TRBJ1-1; 10 nucleotides match TRBD1. This CDR3 is built from 14 residues. V lost 7 bases, J lost 4 bases, and 6 bases stayed unmatched. CDR1 is LNHDA and CDR2 is SQIVND in the germline V gene (reference sequence). The chain's CDR3 is CASTRQGAGTEAFF. DNA for the CDR3: TGTGCCAGTACTCGACAGGGGGCGGGCACTGAAGCTTTCTTT.

The gene calls are TRBV29-1 and TRBJ2-7, with TRBD2 identical over 9 bases. Germline V gene data show CDR1 as SQVTM and CDR2 as ANQGSEA. The ends lost 4 bases at V and 2 bases at J; junction bases unmatched: 12. This CDR3 has 16 amino acids. CDR3 sequence: CSVADSGGPGPYEQYF. CDR3 in DNA: TGCAGCGTTGCAGACAGCGGGGGGCCAGGCCCCTACGAGCAGTACTTC.

This clonotype was picked up many times. The chain uses TRBV5-1 and TRBJ2-1; a possible D gene is TRBD2 (5 bases). The CDR3 loop spans 15 amino acids. Germline CDR1 SGHRS, CDR2 YFSETQ. The V and J ends lost 0 bases and 3 bases respectively, with 10 bases between them. The CDR3 protein is CASSLGETLYNEQFF. CDR3 sequence (DNA): TGCGCCAGCAGCTTGGGGGAGACCCTCTACAATGAGCAGTTCTTC.

This chain connects TRBV5-6 to TRBJ2-7; D is ambiguous. CDR3 size: 11 residues. The V end was cut by 6 bases, the J end by 6 bases, with 10 bases between. From germline, CDR1 is SGHDT and CDR2 YYEEEE. CDR3 DNA: TGTGCCAGCAACTTTGACGCCGAGCAGTACTTC. Translated: CASNFDAEQYF.

This clonotype was observed many times. V is TRBV14 and J is TRBJ2-7, with D perhaps being TRBD1 or TRBD2 (5 bases each). The CDR3 extends over 15 amino acids. The germline gives CDR1 SGHDN, CDR2 FVKESK. Deletions cut 1 base from V and 3 bases from J, with 13 bases between. Here the CDR3 DNA reads TGTGCCAGCAGCCAAGCCCCGGGACGGGTCTACGAGCAGTACTTC. This encodes CASSQAPGRVYEQYF.

V and J are TRBV25-1 and TRBJ2-3, with D unresolved. There are 14 residues in the CDR3. V dropped 5 bases and J dropped 1 base, with 10 bases sitting between them. Germline lookup yields CDR1 MGHDK and CDR2 SYGVNS. The CDR3 DNA is TGTGCCAGCAGTTCCAAGCGTCGCACAGATACGCAGTATTTT. This codes for CASSSKRRTDTQYF.

This clonotype has ten or more counts. The chain links TRBV20-1 to TRBJ1-2; D not resolved. CDR1 is DFQATT, CDR2 SNEGSKA, per germline (reference sequence). This CDR3 spans 12 amino acids. V gave up 0 bases and J gave up 5 bases, with 7 bases separating them. CDR3 in amino acids: CSARDGWYGYTF. CDR3 sequence (DNA): TGCAGTGCTAGAGACGGCTGGTATGGCTACACCTTC.

The chain has TRBV15 and TRBJ2-7, with D possibly TRBD2 on 5 matching bases. V shed 1 base and J shed 7 bases, with 17 bases lying between them. The CDR3 covers 15 residues. Germline values: CDR1 LNHNV, CDR2 YYDKDF (reference sequence). The CDR3 DNA is TGTGCCACCAGCAGAGTTGGGAGTATTGCGGTGGAGCAGTACTTC. Its translation: CATSRVGSIAVEQYF.

About this clonotype: This could be a read error, since a much larger clone is one nucleotide away. J is TRBJ1-1 and V is TRBV5-1; 7 bases are a match to TRBD1. CDR3 length: 15 residues. CDR1 is SGHRS and CDR2 is YFSETQ in the germline V gene. V shed 4 bases, J shed 3 bases, and the junction held 9 bases outside the gene matches. In nucleotides, the CDR3 is TGCGCCAGCAGCCCAGGGGGGGTCGGAGACACTGAAGCTTTCTTT. Amino acids: CASSPGGVGDTEAFF. Using reference TRBV5-1 and TRBJ1-1 for the parts outside the CDR3, the full variable domain is KAGVTQTPRYLIKTRGQQVTLSCSPISGHRSVSWYQQTPGQGLQFLFEYFSETQRNKGNFPGRFSGRQFSNSRSEMNVSTLELGDSALYLCASSPGGVGDTEAFFGQGTRLTVV.

The genes are TRBV5-5 and TRBJ2-7, with D perhaps TRBD1 or TRBD2 (5 bases each). Germline V gene sequence: CDR1 SGHKS, CDR2 YYEKEE (reference sequence). This CDR3 is built from 14 residues. The germline V and J ends were trimmed by 3 bases and 7 bases, with 17 bases remaining between them. The CDR3 is CASSSSRVSGEQYF. CDR3 in DNA: TGTGCCAGCAGCTCCTCCAGGGTTTCGGGGGAGCAGTACTTC.